This T cell receptor beta chain emerged from a study of cytomegalovirus exposure and HLA in healthy donors. CDR3 length: 11 residues. Trimming took 4 bases from V and 5 from J; bases not matched to a gene: 1. CDR1 GTSNPN and CDR2 SVGIG come from the germline V gene (reference sequence). The PCR used 60 Vbeta and 13 Jbeta primers. This table comes from immunoSEQ multiplex PCR, and its TCRdb copy is limited to in-frame clones, with some not included. The repertoire holds about 180,000 clones, with 65% to 85% as singletons. In regard to this clone: Its specificity is not known.

General observations from the study: Indistinguishability led to the exclusion of some V segments, TRBV6-2 and TRBV6-3 included. Accurate prediction of most subjects' HLA-A and HLA-B alleles from TCR beta sequences was reported.

The receptor was isolated from a boy under 10 years old in good health and CMV-seronegative. The rearrangement uses TRBV30 and TRBJ1-1; 7 bases align to TRBD1. What was sequenced was PBMCs. CDR3 sequence reads: CAWKGATEAFF. The DNA of the CDR3 is TGTGCCTGGAAGGGGGCAACTGAAGCTTTCTTT.